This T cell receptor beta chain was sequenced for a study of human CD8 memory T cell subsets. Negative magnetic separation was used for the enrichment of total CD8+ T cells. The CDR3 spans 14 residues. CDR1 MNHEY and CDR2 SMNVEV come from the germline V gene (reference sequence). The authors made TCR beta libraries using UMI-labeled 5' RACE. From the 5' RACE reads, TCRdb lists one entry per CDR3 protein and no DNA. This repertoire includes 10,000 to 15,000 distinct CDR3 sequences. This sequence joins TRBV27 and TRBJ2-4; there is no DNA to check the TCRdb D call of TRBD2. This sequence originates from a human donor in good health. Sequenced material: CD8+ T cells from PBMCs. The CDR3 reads CASSHRDYGNIQYF.